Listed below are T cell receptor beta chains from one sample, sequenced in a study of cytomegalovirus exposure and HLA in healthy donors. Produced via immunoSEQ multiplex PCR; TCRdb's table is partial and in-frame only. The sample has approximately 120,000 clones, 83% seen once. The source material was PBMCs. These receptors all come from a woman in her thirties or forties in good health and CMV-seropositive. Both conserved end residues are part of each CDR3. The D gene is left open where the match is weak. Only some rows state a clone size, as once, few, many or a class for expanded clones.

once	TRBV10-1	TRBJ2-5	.	TGCGCCAGCAGTGAGTCGACGGGGCGGAGGGAGCAGTACTTC	CASSESTGRREQYF
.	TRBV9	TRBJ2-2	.	TGTGCCAGCGAACATTTTCACACCGGGGAGCTGTTTTTT	CASEHFHTGELFF
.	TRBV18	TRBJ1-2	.	TGTGCCAGCTCACCTCAGGGGAACTATGGCTACACCTTC	CASSPQGNYGYTF
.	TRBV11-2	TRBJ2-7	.	TGTGCCAGCAGCTTACGAGGGAAGCAGTACTTC	CASSLRGKQYF
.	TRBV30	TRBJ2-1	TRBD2	TGTGCCTGGAGTTGGCTAGCGGGACACTACAATGAGCAGTTCTTC	CAWSWLAGHYNEQFF
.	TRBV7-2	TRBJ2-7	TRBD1	TGTGCCAGCAGCTATACCTCCCGGACAGGGCACCCCCGCGAGCAGTACTTC	CASSYTSRTGHPREQYF
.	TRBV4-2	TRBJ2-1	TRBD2	TGTGCCAGCAGCCAACGACTAGCGGGAGAGGGTGGTGAGCAGTTCTTC	CASSQRLAGEGGEQFF
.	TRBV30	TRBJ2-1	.	TGTGCCTGGGACGAGGTGGGAGGAAATGAGCAGTTCTTC	CAWDEVGGNEQFF
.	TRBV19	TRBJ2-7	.	TGTGCCAGTAGTACGTCCTGGGGGCCCCAATCCCCCTACGAGCAGTACTTC	CASSTSWGPQSPYEQYF
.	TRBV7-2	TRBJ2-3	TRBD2	TGTGCCAGCAGGCCAACTAGCGGGAGCACAGATACGCAGTATTTT	CASRPTSGSTDTQYF
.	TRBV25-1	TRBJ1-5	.	TGTGCCAGTAGTGCAGGCCGGGGGCAGCCCCAGCATTTT	CASSAGRGQPQHF
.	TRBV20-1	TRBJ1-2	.	TGCAGTGCTTCTACAGGACTATCGCACACCTTC	CSASTGLSHTF
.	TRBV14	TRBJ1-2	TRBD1	TGTGCCAGCAGACGACAGGGTGCTAACTATGGCTACACCTTC	CASRRQGANYGYTF
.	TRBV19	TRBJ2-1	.	TGTGCCAGTAGTATAAGGGGTTCTAATGAGCAGTTCTTC	CASSIRGSNEQFF
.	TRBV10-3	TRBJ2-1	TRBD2	TGTGCCATCTTAGCGGGAGGTCTTTCGGGGAATGAGCAGTTCTTC	CAILAGGLSGNEQFF
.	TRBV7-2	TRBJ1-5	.	TGTGCCAGCAGCGTAGCACAGGGTCGCAATCAGCCCCAGCATTTT	CASSVAQGRNQPQHF
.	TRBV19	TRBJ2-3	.	TGTGCCACCGGCCAGGGACTCACAGATACGCAGTATTTT	CATGQGLTDTQYF
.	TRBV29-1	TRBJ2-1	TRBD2	TGCAGGGGGAACCTAGCGGGAGGCTTATCTTCCTACAATGAGCAGTTCTTC	CRGNLAGGLSSYNEQFF
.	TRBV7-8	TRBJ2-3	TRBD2	TGTGCCAGCAGCTCACCCGTAGCGGGAAATAAACCTACAGATACGCAGTATTTT	CASSSPVAGNKPTDTQYF
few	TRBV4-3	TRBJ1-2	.	TGCGCCAGCAGCCAAGATCGACAGCTTGACTATGGCTACACCTTC	CASSQDRQLDYGYTF
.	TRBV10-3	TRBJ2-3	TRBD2	TGTGCCATCAGTGAGAGGCTAGCGGGGGTTACAGATACGCAGTATTTT	CAISERLAGVTDTQYF
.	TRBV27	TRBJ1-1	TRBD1	TGTGCCAGCAGTCATAAGACAGGGATGGCCACTGAAGCTTTCTTT	CASSHKTGMATEAFF
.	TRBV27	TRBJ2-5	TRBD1	TGTGCCAGCAGTTTCTTAGGGGACAGACAAGAGACCCAGTACTTC	CASSFLGDRQETQYF
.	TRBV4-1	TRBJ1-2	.	TGCGCCAGCAGTTTAGCAGGGAGGGAACGATATGGCTACACCTTC	CASSLAGRERYGYTF
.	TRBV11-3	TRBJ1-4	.	TGTGCCAGCAGCTTTGAGGAAACTAATGAAAAACTGTTTTTT	CASSFEETNEKLFF
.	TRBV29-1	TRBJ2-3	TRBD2	TGCAGCGTTGTGGTGACGGGAGGCCCTGGAGATACGCAGTATTTT	CSVVVTGGPGDTQYF
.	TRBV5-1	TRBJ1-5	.	TGCGCCAGCAGCTCCGGACTAGATAGTAATCAGCCCCAGCATTTT	CASSSGLDSNQPQHF
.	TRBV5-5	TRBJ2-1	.	TGTGCCAGCAGCTTGGAATGGCAAGCGTGGAATGAGCAGTTCTTC	CASSLEWQAWNEQFF
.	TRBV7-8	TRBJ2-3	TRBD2	TGTGCCAGCAGCCCCGGGACTAGCGCCACAGATACGCAGTATTTT	CASSPGTSATDTQYF
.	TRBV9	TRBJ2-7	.	TGTGCCAGCAGCGTAGATCTCGGGGGAAGGGCCGCCGAGCAGTACTTC	CASSVDLGGRAAEQYF
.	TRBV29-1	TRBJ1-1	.	TGCAGCGTTGATAGCAGGGGCAACACTGAAGCTTTCTTT	CSVDSRGNTEAFF
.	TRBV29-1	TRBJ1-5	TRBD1	TGCAGCGTTGGGGACAGGGGTCGAAGCAATCAGCCCCAGCATTTT	CSVGDRGRSNQPQHF
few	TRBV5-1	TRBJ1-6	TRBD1	TGCGCCAGCAGCTTAACCGGGGGACAGGGGGCTATACCCCTCCACTTT	CASSLTGGQGAIPLHF
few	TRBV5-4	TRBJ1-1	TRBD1	TGTGCCAGCAGCTTAATGGGACAGGGGAACACTGAAGCTTTCTTT	CASSLMGQGNTEAFF
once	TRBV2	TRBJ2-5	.	TGTGCCAGCAGTGACGCAGGTCGAGAGACCCAGTACTTC	CASSDAGRETQYF